Listed below are T cell receptor beta chains from one sample, sequenced in a study of chemoradiotherapy in HPV16-positive cancers. Profiled with immunoSEQ multiplex PCR; TCRdb holds only in-frame clones, not every one. This table holds 40,000 to 65,000 clones, about nine tenths found once. The source was blood, collected from a patient who underwent chemoradiotherapy. Every receptor here comes from a human donor with HPV-associated anogenital cancer. CDR3s include the opening cysteine and the closing phenylalanine or tryptophan. Each record gives: J gene, D gene, clone size, V gene, CDR3 DNA, CDR3 protein. D genes are given only for firm matches. Not every row has a clone size; where given, it reads once, few, many or a size class.

>TRBJ2-3|.|.|TRBV7-9
TGTGCCAGCAGCCCCCCGGGACAAAGCACAGATACGCAGTATTTT
CASSPPGQSTDTQYF
>TRBJ2-1|.|.|TRBV30
TGTGCCTGGAGTGAGGGACCTAACTACAATGAGCAGTTCTTC
CAWSEGPNYNEQFF
>TRBJ1-1|.|.|TRBV5-4
TGTGCCAGCAGACTGGACGGCGAAGCTTTCTTT
CASRLDGEAFF
>TRBJ2-1|TRBD2|.|TRBV15
TGTGCCACCAGCACTCAACCGGGACTAGCTGATGAGCAGTTCTTC
CATSTQPGLADEQFF
>TRBJ1-5|.|.|TRBV7-8
TGTGCCAGCAGCTTAGGTACTATCCGCAATCAGCCCCAGCATTTT
CASSLGTIRNQPQHF
>TRBJ2-7|TRBD1|once|TRBV7-2
TGTGCCAGCAGCCCAGGGTGGACAGGCCTATCCTACGAGCAGTACTTC
CASSPGWTGLSYEQYF
>TRBJ2-1|.|.|TRBV5-4
TGTGCCAGCAGCCCCCGGGACAAGTACTACAATGAGCAGTTCTTC
CASSPRDKYYNEQFF
>TRBJ1-1|TRBD1|.|TRBV5-4
TGTGCCAGCAGCTTGGCGACAGGGCGAATGAACACTGAAGCTTTCTTT
CASSLATGRMNTEAFF
>TRBJ1-2|TRBD1|.|TRBV14
TGTGCCAGCAGCCAAGACTCGGGACAGGCGAACTATGGCTACACCTTC
CASSQDSGQANYGYTF
>TRBJ2-1|TRBD2|.|TRBV5-6
TGTGCCAGCAGCTTTGCTAGCGGTGAGCAGTTCTTC
CASSFASGEQFF
>TRBJ2-2|.|.|TRBV7-6
TGTGCCGGCCGGCCTTTGTTAACCGGGGAGCTGTTTTTT
CAGRPLLTGELFF
>TRBJ2-7|.|.|TRBV9
TGTGCCAGCAGCGTAGGGCCTGGACAATCCTCCTACGAGCAGTACTTC
CASSVGPGQSSYEQYF
>TRBJ2-5|TRBD1|.|TRBV6-1
TGTGCCAGCAGGGACAGGAACAGGGGGCAAGAGACCCAGTACTTC
CASRDRNRGQETQYF
>TRBJ1-4|TRBD1|.|TRBV5-5
TGTGCCAGCAGTTTCACCGCAGCGGGACAGTACGTCCCGAGTGGGGTTGAACTGTTTTTT
CASSFTAAGQYVPSGVELFF
>TRBJ1-2|.|.|TRBV19
TGTGCCAGTAGTAGGCCAGGGCAAAACTATGGCTACACCTTC
CASSRPGQNYGYTF
>TRBJ1-4|.|.|TRBV5-1
TGCGCCAGCAGCTTGAGGGAAGGTGAAAAACTGTTTTTT
CASSLREGEKLFF
>TRBJ2-2|TRBD1|.|TRBV18
TGTGCCAGCTCACGGTACTCGGACAGGGGCACCGGGGAGCTGTTTTTT
CASSRYSDRGTGELFF